This TCR beta chain derives from a study of glioma-infiltrating T cells. TCR alpha and beta CDR3 regions were amplified from RNA using iRepertoire nested multiplex PCR. TCRdb re-called the multiplex PCR reads through MiXCR, storing one row per CDR3 protein. The table has about 3,900 distinct CDR3 sequences, around a third seen once. The length of the CDR3 is 14 residues. Trimming pared 5 bases from V and 7 bases from J, leaving 17 bases between. The germline V gene has CDR1 MNHEY and CDR2 SMNVEV (reference sequence). In regard to this clonotype: As yet, its antigen is unknown.

Findings of the study overall: Above-expected tissue-blood divergence occurred in all gliomas, most in low-grade ones.

The chain employs TRBV27 and TRBJ1-2; D might be TRBD1 (6 bases). The origin of this receptor is a human donor with low-grade glioma or glioblastoma, undergoing nonglioma brain surgery, or in good health (not recorded which). The sequenced sample consisted of glioma tissue, nonneoplastic brain tissue, or PBMCs (not recorded which). The chain's CDR3 is CASSTLGLGAGYTF. The CDR3 DNA is TGTGCCAGCAGTACACTCGGACTGGGGGCTGGCTACACCTTC.